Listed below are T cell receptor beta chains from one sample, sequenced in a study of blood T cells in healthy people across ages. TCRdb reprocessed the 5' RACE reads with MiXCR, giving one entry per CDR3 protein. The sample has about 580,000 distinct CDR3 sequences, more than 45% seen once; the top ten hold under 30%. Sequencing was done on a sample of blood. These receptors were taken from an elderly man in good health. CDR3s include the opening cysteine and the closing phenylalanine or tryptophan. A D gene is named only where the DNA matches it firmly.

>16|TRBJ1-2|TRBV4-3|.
CASSQDHRTANYGYTF
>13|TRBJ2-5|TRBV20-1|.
CSARGRGQETQYF
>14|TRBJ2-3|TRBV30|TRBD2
CAWSAGLAADTQYF
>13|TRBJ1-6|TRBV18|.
CASSPSGEGSLHF
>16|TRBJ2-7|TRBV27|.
CASSFQFAIPRREQYF
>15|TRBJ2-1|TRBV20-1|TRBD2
CSAKPLGGAYNEQFF
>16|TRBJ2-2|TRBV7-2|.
CASSLARDTNTGELFF
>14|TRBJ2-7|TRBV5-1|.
CASSFRDTSYEQYF
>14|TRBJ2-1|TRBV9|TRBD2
CASSVSGGGNEQFF
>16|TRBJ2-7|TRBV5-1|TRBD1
CASSAKETGQGYEQYF
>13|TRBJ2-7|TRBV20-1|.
CRFPELLFYEQYF
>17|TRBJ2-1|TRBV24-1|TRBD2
CATSDTVAGSSYNEQFF
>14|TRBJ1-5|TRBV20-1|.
CSANRVLSNQPQHF
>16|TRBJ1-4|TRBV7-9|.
CATLPGALRSNEKLFF
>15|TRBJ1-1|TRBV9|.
CASSGSWGGGTEAFF
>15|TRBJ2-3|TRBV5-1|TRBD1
CASSPGQGSTGTQYF
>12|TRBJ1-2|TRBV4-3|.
CASSQGGGRYTF
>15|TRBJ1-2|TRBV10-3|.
CAISESLGGLRSYTF
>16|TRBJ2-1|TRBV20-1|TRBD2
CSARTSGRAVDNEQFF
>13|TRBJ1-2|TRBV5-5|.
CASSLGRLYGYTF
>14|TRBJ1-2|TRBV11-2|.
CASSPDAPRGGYTF
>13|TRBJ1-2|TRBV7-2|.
CASSRGSHYGYTF
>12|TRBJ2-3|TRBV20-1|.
CSARDRTDTQYF
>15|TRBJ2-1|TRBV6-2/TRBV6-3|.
CASSVTTGSYNEQFF
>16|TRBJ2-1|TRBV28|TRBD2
CASSLSGGGSYNEQFF
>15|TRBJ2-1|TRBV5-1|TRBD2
CASSSSGGEWDEQFF
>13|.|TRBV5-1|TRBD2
CATQREVGNEQYF
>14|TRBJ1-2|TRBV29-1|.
CSVERAGRTYGYTF
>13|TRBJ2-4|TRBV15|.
CATSRGGLGEQYF
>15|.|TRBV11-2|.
CASSLEGASFGTQYF
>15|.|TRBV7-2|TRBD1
CASSLVPGGRHEQYF
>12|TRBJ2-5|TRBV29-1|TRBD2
CSVNRLAETQYF
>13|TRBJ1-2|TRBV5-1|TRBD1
CASSGDRGAGYTF
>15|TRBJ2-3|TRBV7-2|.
CASSRRAGTTDTQYF
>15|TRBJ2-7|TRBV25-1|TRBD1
CASSEPGQGTYEQYF
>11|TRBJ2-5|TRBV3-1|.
CASSQSKEQYF
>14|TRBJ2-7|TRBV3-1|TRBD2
CASSQAGGNYEQYF
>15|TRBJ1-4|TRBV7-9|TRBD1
CASSSFDRANEKLFF
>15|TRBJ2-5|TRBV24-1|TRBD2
CATSEASGGQETQYF
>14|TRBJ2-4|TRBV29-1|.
CSVSTGTKTNIQYF
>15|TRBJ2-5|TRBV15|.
CATSRPAHYPKTQYF
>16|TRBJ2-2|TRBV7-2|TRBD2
CASSIVGGSNTGELFF
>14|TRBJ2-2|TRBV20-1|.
CSARPDPDTGELFF
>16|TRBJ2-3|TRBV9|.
CASSVFGPIAQNTQYF
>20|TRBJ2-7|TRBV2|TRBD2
CASSDVGRIAEREHHGEQYF
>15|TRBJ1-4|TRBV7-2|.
CASSPSRATNEKLFF
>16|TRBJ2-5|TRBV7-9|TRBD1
CASSSIRTGHKETQYF
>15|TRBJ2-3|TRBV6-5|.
CASSLDRSHTDTQYF
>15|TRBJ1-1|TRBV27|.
CASRKRTDTNTEAFF
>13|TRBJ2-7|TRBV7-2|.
CASSREQGYEQYF
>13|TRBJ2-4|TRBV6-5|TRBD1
CASKPGDRNIQYF